What follows are 5 T cell receptor beta chains derived from one specimen sequenced in a study of T cell repertoires in cytomegalovirus infection. A single record per CDR3 protein comes from TCRdb applying MiXCR to the reads. The sample gives about 480,000 distinct CDR3 sequences, 30% to 35% of which show up once; 17% is in the top ten. These receptors have no known antigen. The specimen comprised cultured PBMCs, sampled from culture after CMV antigen stimulation. These receptors all come from a human donor in good health (CMV status not recorded). Some clones in this sample may be carry-over from other donors' samples.

This clonotype appeared a few times. The V and J genes are TRBV6-5 and TRBJ1-6; no definite D call. Germline loops: CDR1 MNHEY, CDR2 SVGAGI. This CDR3 comprises 15 residues. V lost 0 bases to trimming and J lost 8 bases, with 11 bases between them. CDR3 sequence reads: CASSYSLGSDSPLHF. The DNA for the CDR3 is TGTGCCAGCAGTTACTCGCTGGGGTCCGATTCACCCCTCCACTTT.

This clonotype was detected only a few times. The genes are TRBV6-2 or TRBV6-3 and TRBJ2-3; perhaps TRBD1 as D (6 bases). This CDR3 region has 14 residues. Per germline, CDR1 MNHEY and CDR2 SVGEGT. V lost 2 bases to trimming and J lost 5 bases, with 11 bases between them. The CDR3 reads CASSYGLQGDTQYF. CDR3 DNA sequence: TGTGCCAGCAGTTACGGGCTACAGGGAGATACGCAGTATTTT.

This clonotype was found a few times. The gene calls are TRBV7-2 and TRBJ1-2; TRBD1 might be the D (6 bases). V lost 4 bases to trimming and J lost 5 bases, with 23 bases between them. Germline assignment: CDR1 SGHTA and CDR2 FQGNSA. This CDR3 contains 17 residues. The CDR3 DNA sequence: TGTGCCAGCAGCTATTATAGTCCTAGGGGGGGAATTTATGGCTACACCTTC. Translated: CASSYYSPRGGIYGYTF.

The rearrangement links TRBV28 to TRBJ1-2; D remains ambiguous. Germline assignment: CDR1 MDHEN and CDR2 SYDVKM. Trimming took off 5 bases at V and 7 bases at J, with 8 bases between the two ends. The CDR3 loop spans 11 amino acids. CDR3 amino acids: CASSVARGYTF. The DNA of the CDR3 is TGTGCCAGCAGTGTTGCCCGTGGCTACACCTTC.

The chain links TRBV6-1 to TRBJ1-2, with TRBD1 identical over 7 bases. V was clipped by 5 bases and J by 4 bases; unmatched bases: 10. The CDR3 has 15 amino acids. CDR1 and CDR2 from the germline V gene are MNHNS and SASEGT. In nucleotides, the CDR3 is TGTGCCAGCAGTCCGCCGGACAGGATCGGCTATGGCTACACCTTC. It is translated as CASSPPDRIGYGYTF.